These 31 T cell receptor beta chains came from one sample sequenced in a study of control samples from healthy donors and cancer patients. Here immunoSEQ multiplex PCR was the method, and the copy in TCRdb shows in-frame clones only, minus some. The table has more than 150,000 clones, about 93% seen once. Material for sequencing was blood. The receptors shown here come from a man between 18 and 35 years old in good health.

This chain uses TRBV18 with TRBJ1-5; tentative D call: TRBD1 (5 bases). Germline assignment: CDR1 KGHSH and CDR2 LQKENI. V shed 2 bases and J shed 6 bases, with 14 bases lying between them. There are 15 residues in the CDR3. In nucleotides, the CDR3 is TGTGCCAGCTCACCAGGACAAGGGGAGGGTCAGCCCCAGCATTTT. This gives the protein CASSPGQGEGQPQHF.

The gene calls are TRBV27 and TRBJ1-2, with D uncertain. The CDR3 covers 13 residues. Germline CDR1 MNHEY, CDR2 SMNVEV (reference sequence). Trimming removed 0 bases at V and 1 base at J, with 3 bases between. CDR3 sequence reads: CASSLSVNYGYTF. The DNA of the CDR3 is TGTGCCAGCAGTTTATCAGTTAACTATGGCTACACCTTC.

The DNA of the CDR3 is TGCAGCGTTGAAAATGCCCTGAACAGGGTTCGGTATGGCTACACCTTC. It is translated as CSVENALNRVRYGYTF. V gene TRBV29-1 combines with J gene TRBJ1-2; perhaps TRBD1 as D (6 bases). V lost 2 bases to trimming and J lost 5 bases, with 21 bases between them. Germline assignment: CDR1 SQVTM and CDR2 ANQGSEA. This CDR3 is built from 16 residues.

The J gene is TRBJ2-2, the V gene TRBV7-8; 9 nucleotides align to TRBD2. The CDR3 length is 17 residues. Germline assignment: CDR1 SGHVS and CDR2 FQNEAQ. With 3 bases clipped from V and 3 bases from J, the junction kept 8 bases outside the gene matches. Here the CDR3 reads CASSFTAGGPDTGELFF. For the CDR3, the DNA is TGTGCCAGCAGCTTCACCGCGGGGGGGCCTGACACCGGGGAGCTGTTTTTT.

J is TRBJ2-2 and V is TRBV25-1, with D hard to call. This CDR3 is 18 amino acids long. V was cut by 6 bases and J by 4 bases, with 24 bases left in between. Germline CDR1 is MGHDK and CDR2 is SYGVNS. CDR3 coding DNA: TGTGCCAGCAGGATTTTTTTCTCGGCCCGCGGTTCCACCGGGGAGCTGTTTTTT. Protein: CASRIFFSARGSTGELFF.

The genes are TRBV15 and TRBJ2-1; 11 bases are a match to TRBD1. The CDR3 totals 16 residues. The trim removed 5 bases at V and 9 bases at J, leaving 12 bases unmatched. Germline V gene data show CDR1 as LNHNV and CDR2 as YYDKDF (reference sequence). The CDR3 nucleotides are TGTGCCACCAGCCCCGGGGGAGGACAGGGGGCGACTGAGCAGTTCTTC. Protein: CATSPGGGQGATEQFF.

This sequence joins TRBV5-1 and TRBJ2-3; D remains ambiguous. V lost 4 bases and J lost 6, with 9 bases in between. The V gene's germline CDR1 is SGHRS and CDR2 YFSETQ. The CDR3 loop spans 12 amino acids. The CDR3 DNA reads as TGCGCCAGCAGCCCCCAGCCGGATACGCAGTATTTT. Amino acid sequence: CASSPQPDTQYF.

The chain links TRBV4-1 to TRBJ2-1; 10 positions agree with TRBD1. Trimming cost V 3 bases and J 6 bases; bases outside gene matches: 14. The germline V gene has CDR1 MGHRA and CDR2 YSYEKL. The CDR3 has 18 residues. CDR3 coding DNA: TGCGCCAGCAGCCACCACACTCCGGGACAGGGGACATTCAATGAGCAGTTCTTC. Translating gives CASSHHTPGQGTFNEQFF.

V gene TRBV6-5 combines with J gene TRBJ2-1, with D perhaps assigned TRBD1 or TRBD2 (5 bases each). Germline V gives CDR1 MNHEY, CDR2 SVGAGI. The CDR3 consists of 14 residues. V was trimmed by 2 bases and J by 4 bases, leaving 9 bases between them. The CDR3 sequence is CASSYGDDYNEQFF. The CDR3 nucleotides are TGTGCCAGCAGTTACGGGGACGATTACAATGAGCAGTTCTTC.

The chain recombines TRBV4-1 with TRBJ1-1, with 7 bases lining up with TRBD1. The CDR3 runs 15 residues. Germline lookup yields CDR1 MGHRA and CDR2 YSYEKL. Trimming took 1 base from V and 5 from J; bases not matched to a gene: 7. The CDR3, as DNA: TGCGCCAGCAGCCAAGTTACTCAGGGGGGGACTGAAGCTTTCTTT. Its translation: CASSQVTQGGTEAFF.

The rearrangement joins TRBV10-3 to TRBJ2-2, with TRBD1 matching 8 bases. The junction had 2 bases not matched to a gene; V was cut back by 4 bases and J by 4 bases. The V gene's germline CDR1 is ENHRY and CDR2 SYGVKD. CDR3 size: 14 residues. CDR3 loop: CAISGQGFTGELFF. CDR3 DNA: TGTGCCATCAGTGGACAGGGGTTCACCGGGGAGCTGTTTTTT.

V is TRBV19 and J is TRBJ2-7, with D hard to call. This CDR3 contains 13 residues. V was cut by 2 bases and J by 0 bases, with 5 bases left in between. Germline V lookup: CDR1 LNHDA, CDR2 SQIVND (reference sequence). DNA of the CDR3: TGTGCCAGTAGTATATCCAGCTCCTACGAGCAGTACTTC. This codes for CASSISSSYEQYF. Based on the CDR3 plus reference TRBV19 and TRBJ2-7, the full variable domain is DGGITQSPKYLFRKEGQNVTLSCEQNLNHDAMYWYRQDPGQGLRLIYYSQIVNDFQKGDIAEGYSVSREKKESFPLTVTSAQKNPTAFYLCASSISSSYEQYFGPGTRLTVT.

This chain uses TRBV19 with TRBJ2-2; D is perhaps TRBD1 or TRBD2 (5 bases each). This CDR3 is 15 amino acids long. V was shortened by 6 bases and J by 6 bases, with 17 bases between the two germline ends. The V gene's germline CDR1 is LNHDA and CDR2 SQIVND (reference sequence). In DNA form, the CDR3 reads TGTGCCAGTAGGCCGGGACCTGGCCAACCCGGGGAGCTGTTTTTT. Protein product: CASRPGPGQPGELFF.

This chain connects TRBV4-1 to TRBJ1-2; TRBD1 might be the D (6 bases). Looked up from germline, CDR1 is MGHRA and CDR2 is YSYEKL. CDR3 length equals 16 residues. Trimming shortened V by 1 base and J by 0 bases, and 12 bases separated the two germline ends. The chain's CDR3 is CASSQAGARANYGYTF. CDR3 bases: TGCGCCAGCAGCCAAGCAGGGGCCCGTGCTAACTATGGCTACACCTTC.

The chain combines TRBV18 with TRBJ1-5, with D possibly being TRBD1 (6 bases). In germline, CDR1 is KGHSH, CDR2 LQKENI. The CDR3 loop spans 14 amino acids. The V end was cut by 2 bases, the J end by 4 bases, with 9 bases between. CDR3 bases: TGTGCCAGCTCACCAACAGGGACAAATCAGCCCCAGCATTTT. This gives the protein CASSPTGTNQPQHF.

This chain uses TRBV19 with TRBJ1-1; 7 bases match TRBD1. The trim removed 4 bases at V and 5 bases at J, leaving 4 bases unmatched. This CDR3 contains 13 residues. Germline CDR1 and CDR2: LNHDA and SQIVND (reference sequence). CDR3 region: CASSTTGETEAFF. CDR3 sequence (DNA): TGTGCCAGTAGTACAACAGGGGAAACTGAAGCTTTCTTT.

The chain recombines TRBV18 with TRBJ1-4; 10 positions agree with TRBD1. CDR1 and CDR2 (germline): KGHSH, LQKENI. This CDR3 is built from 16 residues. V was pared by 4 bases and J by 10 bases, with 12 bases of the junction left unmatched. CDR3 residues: CASSRGTGQGDGKLFF. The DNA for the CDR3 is TGTGCCAGCTCACGTGGTACAGGACAGGGGGATGGAAAACTGTTTTTT.

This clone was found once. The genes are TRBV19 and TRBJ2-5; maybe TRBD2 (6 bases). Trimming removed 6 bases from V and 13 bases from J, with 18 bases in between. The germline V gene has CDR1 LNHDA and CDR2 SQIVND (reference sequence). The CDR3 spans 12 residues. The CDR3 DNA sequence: TGTGCCAGTAGACTAAATAGCGGTTCGTTGTACTTC. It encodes CASRLNSGSLYF.

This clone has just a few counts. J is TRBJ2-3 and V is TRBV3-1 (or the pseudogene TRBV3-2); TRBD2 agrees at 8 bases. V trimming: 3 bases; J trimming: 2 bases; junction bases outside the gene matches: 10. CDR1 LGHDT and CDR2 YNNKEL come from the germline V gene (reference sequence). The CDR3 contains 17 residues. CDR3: CASSQTTSDVPTDTQYF. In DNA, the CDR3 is TGTGCCAGCAGCCAGACGACTAGCGACGTACCCACAGATACGCAGTATTTT.

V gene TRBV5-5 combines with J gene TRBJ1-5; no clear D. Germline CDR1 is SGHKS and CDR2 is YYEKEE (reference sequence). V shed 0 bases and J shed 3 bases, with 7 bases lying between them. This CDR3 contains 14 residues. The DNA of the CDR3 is TGTGCCAGCAGCTTGGGACTGATCAATCAGCCCCAGCATTTT. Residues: CASSLGLINQPQHF.

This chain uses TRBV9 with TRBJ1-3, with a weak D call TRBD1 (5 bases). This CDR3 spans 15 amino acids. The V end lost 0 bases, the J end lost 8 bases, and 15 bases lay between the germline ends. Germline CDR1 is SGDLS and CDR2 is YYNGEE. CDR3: CASSVATYSGDTIYF. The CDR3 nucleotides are TGTGCCAGCAGCGTAGCTACCTACTCGGGGGACACCATATATTTT.

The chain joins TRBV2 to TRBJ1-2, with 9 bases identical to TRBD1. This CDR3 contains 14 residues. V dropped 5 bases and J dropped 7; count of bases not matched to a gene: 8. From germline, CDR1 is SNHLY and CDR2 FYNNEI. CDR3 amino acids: CASSNQQGAGGYTF. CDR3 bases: TGTGCCAGCAGTAATCAACAGGGGGCAGGTGGCTACACCTTC.

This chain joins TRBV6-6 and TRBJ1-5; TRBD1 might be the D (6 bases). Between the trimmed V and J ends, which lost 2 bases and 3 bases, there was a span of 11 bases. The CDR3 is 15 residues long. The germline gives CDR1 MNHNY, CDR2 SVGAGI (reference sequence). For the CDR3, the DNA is TGTGCCAGCAGTTACGGGGGCCCGAACAATCAGCCCCAGCATTTT. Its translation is CASSYGGPNNQPQHF.

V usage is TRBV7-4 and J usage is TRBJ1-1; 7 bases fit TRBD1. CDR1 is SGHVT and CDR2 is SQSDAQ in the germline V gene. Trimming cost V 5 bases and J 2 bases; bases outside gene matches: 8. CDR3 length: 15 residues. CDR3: CASSHRGQLNTEAFF. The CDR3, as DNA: TGTGCCAGCAGCCATAGGGGACAGTTAAACACTGAAGCTTTCTTT.

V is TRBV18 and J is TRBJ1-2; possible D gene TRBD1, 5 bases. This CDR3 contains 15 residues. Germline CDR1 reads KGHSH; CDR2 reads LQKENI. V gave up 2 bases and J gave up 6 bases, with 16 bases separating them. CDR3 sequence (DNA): TGTGCCAGCTCACCAGGGACGCAGGGTTCCGATGGCTACACCTTC. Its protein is CASSPGTQGSDGYTF.

The CDR3 DNA reads as TGTGCCAGCAGTGAAATGGGGGGTCCGTCCGAAGCTTTCTTT. It encodes CASSEMGGPSEAFF. The rearrangement joins TRBV2 to TRBJ1-1; the D gene is possibly TRBD1 (5 bases). The CDR3 totals 14 residues. V dropped 2 bases and J dropped 8 bases, with 15 bases sitting between them. Per germline, CDR1 SNHLY and CDR2 FYNNEI.

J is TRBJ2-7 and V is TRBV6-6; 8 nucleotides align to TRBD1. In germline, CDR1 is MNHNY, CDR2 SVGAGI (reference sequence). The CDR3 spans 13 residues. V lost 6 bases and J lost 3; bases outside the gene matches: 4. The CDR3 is CASSKDRDYEQYF. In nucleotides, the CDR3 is TGTGCCAGCAGCAAGGACAGGGACTACGAGCAGTACTTC.

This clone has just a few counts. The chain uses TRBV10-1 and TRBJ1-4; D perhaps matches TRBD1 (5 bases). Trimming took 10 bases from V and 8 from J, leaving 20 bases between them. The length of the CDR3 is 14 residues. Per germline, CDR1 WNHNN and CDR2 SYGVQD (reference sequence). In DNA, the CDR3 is TGCGCCATCAGAACCGGGACCCCGCGGGAAAAACTGTTTTTT. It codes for CAIRTGTPREKLFF.

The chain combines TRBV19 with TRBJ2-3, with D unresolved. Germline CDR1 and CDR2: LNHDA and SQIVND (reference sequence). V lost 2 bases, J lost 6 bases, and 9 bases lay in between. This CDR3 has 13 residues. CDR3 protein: CASSITAKDTQYF. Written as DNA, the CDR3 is TGTGCCAGTAGTATAACAGCCAAGGATACGCAGTATTTT.

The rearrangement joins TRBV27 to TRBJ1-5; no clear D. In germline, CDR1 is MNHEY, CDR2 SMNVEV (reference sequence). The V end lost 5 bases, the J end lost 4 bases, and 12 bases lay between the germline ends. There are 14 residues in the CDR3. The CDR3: CASSPRFGNQPQHF. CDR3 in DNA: TGTGCCAGCAGTCCTCGTTTTGGGAATCAGCCCCAGCATTTT.

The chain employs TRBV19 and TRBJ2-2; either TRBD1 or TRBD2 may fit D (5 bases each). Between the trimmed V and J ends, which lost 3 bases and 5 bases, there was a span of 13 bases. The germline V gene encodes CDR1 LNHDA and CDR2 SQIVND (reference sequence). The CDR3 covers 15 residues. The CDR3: CASSMKGEGTGELFF. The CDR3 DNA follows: TGTGCCAGTAGTATGAAGGGAGAGGGGACCGGGGAGCTGTTTTTT.